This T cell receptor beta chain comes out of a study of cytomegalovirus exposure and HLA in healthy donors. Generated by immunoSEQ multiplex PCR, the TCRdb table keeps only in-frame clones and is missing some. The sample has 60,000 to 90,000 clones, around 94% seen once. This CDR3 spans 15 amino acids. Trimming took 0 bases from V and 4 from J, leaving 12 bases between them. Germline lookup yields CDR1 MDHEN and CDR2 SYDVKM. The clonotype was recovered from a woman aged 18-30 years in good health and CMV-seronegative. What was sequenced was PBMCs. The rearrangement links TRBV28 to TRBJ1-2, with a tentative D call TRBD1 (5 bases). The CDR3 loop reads CASSLWPRESYGYTF. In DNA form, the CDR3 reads TGTGCCAGCAGTTTATGGCCCAGGGAAAGCTATGGCTACACCTTC.